This T cell receptor beta chain was sequenced in a study of identical twins (dated by TCRdb to between 2015 and 2016). For the wider study: To test whether fetal clonotypes persist, the study used deep sequencing on TCR alpha and beta repertoires from monozygotic twins, unrelated adults of various ages, and cord blood. To rule out contamination, replicate twin experiments were performed at different times with different library preparation protocols.

This clonotype was seen more than once but under ten times. Its recognized antigen is unknown. Qualities for individual bases were not recorded, and no much larger clone is one base off. To prepare the library, 5' RACE was applied. Reads for this sample came from an Illumina HiSeq 2000. Template switching added a universal primer binding site, and the final cDNA carried a unique molecular identifier that allowed TCR cDNA molecules to be counted accurately. First-strand cDNA for TCR alpha and beta chains was synthesized from specific primers in the conserved constant-segment region. To control for contamination, every cDNA library carried two barcodes: a SMART-Mk sample barcode plus Illumina barcodes. TruSeq adapter sequences along with Illumina sample barcodes were introduced in two successive PCR steps. The TCR alpha and beta cDNA libraries were sequenced on the Illumina HiSeq platform using custom primers. In the paper's pipeline: Unique molecular identifiers were extracted from raw reads with MiGEC, and CDR3 positions were determined with MiXCR. Recombination models were inferred per individual with the repgenHMM and IGoR tools using an EM algorithm. Shared clonotypes were analyzed with the tcR package in R, and sharing was normalized by the product of cloneset sizes. To study raw recombination without the effects of thymic and clonal selection, out-of-frame nonproductive sequences were analyzed. Using fastp trimming at Q25 and MiXCR clonotype assembly, TCRdb reanalyzed the public sequencing data and kept in-frame beta chains. For every CDR3 protein sequence, its rows merge into one entry that carries the most common genes and DNA. The V and J calls here are based on TCRdb, not the publication. Across this sample there are around 250,000 distinct CDR3 sequences, with roughly 7.1% seen only once. Of the sample, 14% to 15% falls within the top ten clones.

From cysteine to phenylalanine, the CDR3 is 16 amino acids long. Only the CDR3 DNA stays, 48 bases, in frame from base 1. Trimmed from V: 6 bases; trimmed from J: 5 bases; junction bases lacking a gene match: 6. The germline V gene gives CDR1 as SGHVS and CDR2 as FNYEAQ. The research as a whole found: Because the same donors could not be followed over many years, the conclusions depended on cross-sectional statistical analysis. Abundant cord blood beta clonotypes carried fewer insertions; young adult naive repertoires showed a weaker similar trend, while memory repertoires showed none. Zero-insertion analyses could be partly confounded by invariant T cells such as MAIT and iNKT, though diverse VJ usage argued against such confounding for most clonotypes. Out-of-frame TCR alpha sharing in monozygotic twins was systematically underestimated by recombination models, whereas sharing between unrelated individuals was in agreement with the recombination models. The excess sharing between twins in beta out-of-frame sequences was weaker because fewer shared sequences reduced the signal-to-noise ratio. Out-of-frame TCR alpha sequences shared between twins showed an excess of low generation-probability sequences compared with coincidental sharing between unrelated individuals.

Every donor in the study was a healthy Caucasian. The twin cohort comprised three pairs of female monozygotic twins, all aged about 18 to 29 years. Positive isolation kits from Invitrogen were used to isolate CD4+ and CD8+ T cell populations. This sample also belongs to another study, concerning T cells expressing NK-cell markers. As the second paper documents: Eight donors provided sorted CD3+CD56+NKG2C+, CD3+CD56+NKG2C- and CD3+CD56-NKG2C+ T-cell subsets, whose TCR beta-chain repertoires were profiled. Among the eight sequenced donors, seven were HCMV-seropositive and one was HCMV-seronegative. In several experiments an anti-gammadeltaTCR antibody was added to restrict sorting to alphabetaTCR-expressing T cells. In five to seven donors, the dominant CD3+CD56+NKG2C+ clonotypes were found to rank among the top 10 CD8+ clonotypes and to make up roughly 1.0-7.0% of CD8+ T cells. Those dominant clonotypes were again the most abundant among CD3+CD56-NKG2C+ cells in a few donors, at about 28.3-65%. It remained unclear whether the expanded NKG2C-expressing T cell clones were specific for HCMV antigens. All eight donors whose samples were sequenced were randomly selected healthy volunteers, three of them men and five women. HCMV-specific IgG was detected in serum with a commercial ELISA kit to determine HCMV serostatus. Reads were demultiplexed and grouped by UMI with MIGEC, and clonotypes were assembled and quantified with MiTCR. To exclude erroneous sequences, only TCR cDNA sequences supported by at least two reads were retained. The tcR package was used for downstream repertoire analysis, with clonotypes matched between fractions based on CDR3 nucleotide sequence plus V segment. VDJmatch was used to annotate antigen specificity against VDJdb, with one amino acid substitution in CDR3 allowed.

The rearranged segments are TRBV7-6 and TRBJ2-1; 14 middle bases align to TRBD2. This receptor was identified in a woman aged 18-29 years in good health. Sequencing input: CD8+ T cells sorted from blood. The nucleotide sequence reads TGTGCCAGCAGTTTCCGACTAGCGGGAGGGCACAATGAGCAGTTCTTC. Its translation reads: CASSFRLAGGHNEQFF.